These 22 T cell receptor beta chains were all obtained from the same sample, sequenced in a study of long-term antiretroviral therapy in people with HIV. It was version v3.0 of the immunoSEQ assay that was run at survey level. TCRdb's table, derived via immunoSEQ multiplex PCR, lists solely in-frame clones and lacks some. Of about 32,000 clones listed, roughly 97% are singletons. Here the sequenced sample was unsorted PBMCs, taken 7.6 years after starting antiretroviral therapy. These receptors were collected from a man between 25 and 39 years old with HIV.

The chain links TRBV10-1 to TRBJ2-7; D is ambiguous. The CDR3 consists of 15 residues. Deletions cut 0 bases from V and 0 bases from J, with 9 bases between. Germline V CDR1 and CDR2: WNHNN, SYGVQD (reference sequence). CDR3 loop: CASSESKYNSYEQYF. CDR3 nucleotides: TGCGCCAGCAGTGAGTCGAAGTACAACTCCTACGAGCAGTACTTC.

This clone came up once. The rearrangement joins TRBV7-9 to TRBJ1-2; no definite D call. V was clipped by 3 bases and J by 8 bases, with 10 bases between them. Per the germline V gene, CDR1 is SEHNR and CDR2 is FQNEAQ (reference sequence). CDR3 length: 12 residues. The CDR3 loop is CASSFRGYGYTF. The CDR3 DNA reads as TGTGCCAGCAGCTTTCGGGGTTACGGCTACACCTTC.

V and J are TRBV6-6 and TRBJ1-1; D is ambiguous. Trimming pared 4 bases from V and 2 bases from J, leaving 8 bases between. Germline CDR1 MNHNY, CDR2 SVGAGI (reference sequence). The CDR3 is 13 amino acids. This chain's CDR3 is CASSSLDNTEAFF. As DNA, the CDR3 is TGTGCCAGCAGTTCCCTGGACAACACTGAAGCTTTCTTT.

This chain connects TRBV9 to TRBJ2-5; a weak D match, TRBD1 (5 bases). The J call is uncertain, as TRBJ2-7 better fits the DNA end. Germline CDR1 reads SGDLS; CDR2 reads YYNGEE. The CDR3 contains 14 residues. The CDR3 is CASSVGSGPYEQYF. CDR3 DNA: TGTGCCAGCAGCGTAGGATCAGGGCCCTACGAGCAGTACTTC.

This CDR3 reads CSVGFGPRGRELFF. The DNA of the CDR3 is TGCAGCGTTGGATTCGGGCCCCGTGGCCGGGAGCTGTTTTTT. The chain combines TRBV29-1 with TRBJ2-2, with D uncertain. Deletions cut 4 bases from V and 9 bases from J, with 18 bases between. This CDR3 has 14 amino acids. Germline lookup yields CDR1 SQVTM and CDR2 ANQGSEA.

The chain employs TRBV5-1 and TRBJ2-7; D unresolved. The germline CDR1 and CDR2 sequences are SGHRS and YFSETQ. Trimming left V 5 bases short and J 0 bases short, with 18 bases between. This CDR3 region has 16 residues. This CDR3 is CASSPQIRPASYEQYF. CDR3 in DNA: TGCGCCAGCAGTCCCCAAATAAGACCAGCCTCCTACGAGCAGTACTTC.

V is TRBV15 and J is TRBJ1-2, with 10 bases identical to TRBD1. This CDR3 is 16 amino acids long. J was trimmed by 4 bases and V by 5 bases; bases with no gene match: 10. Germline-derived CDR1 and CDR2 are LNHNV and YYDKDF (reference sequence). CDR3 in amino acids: CATSPDRGAMSYGYTF. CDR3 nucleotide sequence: TGTGCCACCAGCCCGGACAGGGGGGCCATGAGCTATGGCTACACCTTC. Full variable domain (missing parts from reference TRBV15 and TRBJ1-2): DAMVIQNPRYQVTQFGKPVTLSCSQTLNHNVMYWYQQKSSQAPKLLFHYYDKDFNNEADTPDNFQSRRPNTSFCFLDIRSPGLGDTAMYLCATSPDRGAMSYGYTFGSGTRLTVV.

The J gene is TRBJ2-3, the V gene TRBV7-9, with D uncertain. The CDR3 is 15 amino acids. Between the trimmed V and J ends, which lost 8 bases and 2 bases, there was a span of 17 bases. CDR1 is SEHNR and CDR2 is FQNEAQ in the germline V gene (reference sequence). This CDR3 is CASFYTGGVTDTQYF. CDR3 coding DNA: TGTGCCAGCTTTTACACGGGCGGAGTCACAGATACGCAGTATTTT.

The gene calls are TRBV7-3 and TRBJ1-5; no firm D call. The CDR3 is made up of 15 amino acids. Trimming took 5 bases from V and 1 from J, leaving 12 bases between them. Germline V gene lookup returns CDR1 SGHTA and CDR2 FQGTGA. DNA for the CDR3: TGTGCCAGCAGCCAAGTTCGGGAGAGCAATCAGCCCCAGCATTTT. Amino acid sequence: CASSQVRESNQPQHF.

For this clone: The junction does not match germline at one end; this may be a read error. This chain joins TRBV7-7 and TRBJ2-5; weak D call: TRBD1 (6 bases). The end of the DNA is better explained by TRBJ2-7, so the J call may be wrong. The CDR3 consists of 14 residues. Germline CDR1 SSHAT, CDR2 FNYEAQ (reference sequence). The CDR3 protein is CASSSGHFPDEQYF. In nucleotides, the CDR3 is TGTGCTAGCAGCTCGGGACACTTTCCCGACGAGCAGTACTTC.

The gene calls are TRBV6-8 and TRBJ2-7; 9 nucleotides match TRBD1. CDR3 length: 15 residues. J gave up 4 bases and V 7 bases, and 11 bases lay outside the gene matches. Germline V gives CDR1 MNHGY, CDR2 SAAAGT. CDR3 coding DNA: TGTGCCAGCATTGGGGGGGACAGGGAAGTTTACGAGCAGTACTTC. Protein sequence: CASIGGDREVYEQYF.

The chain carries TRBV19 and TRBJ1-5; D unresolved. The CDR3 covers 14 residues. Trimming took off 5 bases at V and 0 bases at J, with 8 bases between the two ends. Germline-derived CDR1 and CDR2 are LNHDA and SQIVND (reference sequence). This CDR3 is CASSVSYSNQPQHF. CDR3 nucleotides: TGTGCCAGTAGTGTGTCCTATAGCAATCAGCCCCAGCATTTT.

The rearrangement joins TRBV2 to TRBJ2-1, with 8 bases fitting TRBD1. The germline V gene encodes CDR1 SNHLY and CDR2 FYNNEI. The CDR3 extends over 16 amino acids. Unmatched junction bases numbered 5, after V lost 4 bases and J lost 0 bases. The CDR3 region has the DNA TGTGCCAGCAGTGGGTGGGACAGGAGCTCCTACAATGAGCAGTTCTTC. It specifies CASSGWDRSSYNEQFF.

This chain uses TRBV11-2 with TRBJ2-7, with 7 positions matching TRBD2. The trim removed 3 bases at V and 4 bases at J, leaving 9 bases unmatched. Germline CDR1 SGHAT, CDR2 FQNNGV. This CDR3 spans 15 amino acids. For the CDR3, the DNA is TGTGCCAGCAGCTTGCAGGGACTGGGGGGGTACGAGCAGTACTTC. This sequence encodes CASSLQGLGGYEQYF.

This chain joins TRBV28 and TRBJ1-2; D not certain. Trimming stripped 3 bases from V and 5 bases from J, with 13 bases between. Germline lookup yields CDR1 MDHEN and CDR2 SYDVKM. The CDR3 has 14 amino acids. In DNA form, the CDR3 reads TGTGCCAGCAGTTTTTCGGCAGTTGGGTATGGCTACACCTTC. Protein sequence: CASSFSAVGYGYTF.

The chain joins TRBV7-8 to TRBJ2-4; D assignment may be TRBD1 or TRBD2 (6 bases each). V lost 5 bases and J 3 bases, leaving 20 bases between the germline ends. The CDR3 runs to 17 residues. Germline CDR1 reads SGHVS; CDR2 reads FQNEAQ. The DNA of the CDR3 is TGTGCCAGCAGCCTCGGAGCTCGAGGAGGGGGCAAAAACATTCAGTACTTC. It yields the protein CASSLGARGGGKNIQYF.

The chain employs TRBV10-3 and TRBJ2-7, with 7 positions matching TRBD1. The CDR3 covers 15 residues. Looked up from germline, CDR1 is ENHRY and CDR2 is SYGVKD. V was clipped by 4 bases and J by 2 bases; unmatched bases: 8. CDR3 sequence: CAISAQGRGTYEQYF. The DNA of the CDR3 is TGTGCCATCAGTGCTCAAGGCAGGGGGACCTACGAGCAGTACTTC.

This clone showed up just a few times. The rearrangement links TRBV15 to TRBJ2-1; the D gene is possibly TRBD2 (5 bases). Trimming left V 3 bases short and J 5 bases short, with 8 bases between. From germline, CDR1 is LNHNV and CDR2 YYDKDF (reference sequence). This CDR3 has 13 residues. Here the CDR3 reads CATSREADNEQFF. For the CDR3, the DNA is TGTGCCACCAGCAGGGAGGCAGACAATGAGCAGTTCTTC.

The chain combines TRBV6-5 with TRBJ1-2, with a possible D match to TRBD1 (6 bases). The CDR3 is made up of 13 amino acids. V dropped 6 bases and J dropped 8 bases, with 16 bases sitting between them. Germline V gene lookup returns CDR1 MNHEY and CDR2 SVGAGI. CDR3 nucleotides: TGTGCCAGCAGCCAGGGTATGACAGGCGGCTACACCTTC. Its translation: CASSQGMTGGYTF.

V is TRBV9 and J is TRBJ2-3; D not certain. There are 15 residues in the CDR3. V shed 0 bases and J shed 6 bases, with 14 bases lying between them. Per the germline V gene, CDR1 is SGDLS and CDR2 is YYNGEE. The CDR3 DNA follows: TGTGCCAGCAGCGTAGGTGGCCGAAGAGAGGATACGCAGTATTTT. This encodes CASSVGGRREDTQYF.

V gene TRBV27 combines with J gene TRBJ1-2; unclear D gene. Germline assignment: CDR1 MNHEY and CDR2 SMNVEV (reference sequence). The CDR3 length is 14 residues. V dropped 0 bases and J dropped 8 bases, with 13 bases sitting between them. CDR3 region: CASSLSGRPGGYTF. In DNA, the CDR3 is TGTGCCAGCAGTTTATCCGGGAGGCCGGGGGGCTACACCTTC.

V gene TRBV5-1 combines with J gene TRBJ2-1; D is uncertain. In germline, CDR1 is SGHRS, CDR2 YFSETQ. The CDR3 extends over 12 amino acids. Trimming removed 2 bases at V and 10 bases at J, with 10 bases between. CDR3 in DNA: TGCGCCAGCAGCTTTTCCCGCGTCGAGCAGTTCTTC. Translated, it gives CASSFSRVEQFF.